What follows are 24 T cell receptor beta chains derived from one specimen sequenced in a study of shared clonotypes between healthy human individuals. Assay: immunoSEQ multiplex PCR; the TCRdb copy retains only in-frame clones and omits some. Of 2 million to 3 million clones listed, 93% are singletons. The sample was naive CD4+ T cells from PBMCs. The subset was: CD45RA+ positively selected. Receptor source: a man younger than 35 in good health. Some clones in this sample may be carry-over from other donors' samples.

The DNA for the CDR3 is TGTGCCAGCAGCAAAGCGTCGTACTATGGGACCGCAATCCACTACGAGCAGTACTTC. Its protein product is CASSKASYYGTAIHYEQYF. This chain connects TRBV7-2 to TRBJ2-7, with D possibly being TRBD1 or TRBD2 (5 bases each). CDR3 length equals 19 residues. Germline assignment: CDR1 SGHTA and CDR2 FQGNSA. V lost 5 bases to trimming and J lost 3 bases, with 29 bases between them.

To note about this clone: The sample has other DNA sequences that encode this CDR3 too. V and J are TRBV28 and TRBJ1-2; no reliable D call. The CDR3 consists of 12 residues. Trimming left V 2 bases short and J 5 bases short, with 6 bases between. Per the germline V gene, CDR1 is MDHEN and CDR2 is SYDVKM. The CDR3 region is CASSLREYGYTF. The CDR3 DNA is TGTGCCAGCAGTTTAAGGGAGTATGGCTACACCTTC.

This clone turned up a few times. The genes are TRBV11-2 and TRBJ2-2; D is possibly TRBD1 (6 bases). CDR1 and CDR2 from the germline V gene are SGHAT and FQNNGV. Between the trimmed V and J ends, which lost 5 bases and 7 bases, there was a span of 14 bases. The CDR3 is made up of 14 amino acids. The DNA of the CDR3 is TGTGCCAGCAGCCTCACAGGGTCGGTCGGGGAGCTGTTTTTT. Amino acid sequence: CASSLTGSVGELFF.

The V call is TRBV7-9, the J call TRBJ1-4; D is uncertain. The CDR3 spans 15 residues. V lost 2 bases and J lost 0, with 7 bases in between. The germline V gene encodes CDR1 SEHNR and CDR2 FQNEAQ (reference sequence). The CDR3 reads CASSLSLPTNEKLFF. CDR3 nucleotides: TGTGCCAGCAGCTTAAGCCTTCCAACTAATGAAAAACTGTTTTTT.

The rearrangement links TRBV28 to TRBJ2-7, with 9 bases that match TRBD1. Germline CDR1 and CDR2: MDHEN and SYDVKM. J was trimmed by 2 bases and V by 8 bases; bases with no gene match: 4. This CDR3 comprises 13 residues. The chain's CDR3 is CASGQGIPYEQYF. CDR3 sequence (DNA): TGTGCCAGCGGACAGGGGATTCCCTACGAGCAGTACTTC.

The V gene is TRBV29-1, the J gene TRBJ1-1, with 7 bases lining up with TRBD1. The CDR3 length is 13 residues. Germline assignment: CDR1 SQVTM and CDR2 ANQGSEA. V shed 7 bases and J 1 base; nucleotides not matched to a gene: 6. CDR3 DNA sequence: TGCAGCGCTTCGACAGGGACGAACACTGAAGCTTTCTTT. This sequence encodes CSASTGTNTEAFF.

V and J are TRBV27 and TRBJ2-7; weak D call: TRBD2 (6 bases). Trimming stripped 5 bases from V and 2 bases from J, with 19 bases between. The CDR3 is made up of 16 amino acids. Per the germline V gene, CDR1 is MNHEY and CDR2 is SMNVEV (reference sequence). The CDR3 nucleotides read TGTGCCAGCAGTCTCCTCAGAGGAGGGGAAGCCTACGAGCAGTACTTC. It encodes CASSLLRGGEAYEQYF.

The rearrangement joins TRBV28 to TRBJ2-7, with D unresolved. Trimming removed 5 bases from V and 0 bases from J, with 11 bases in between. Germline loops: CDR1 MDHEN, CDR2 SYDVKM. This CDR3 comprises 14 residues. Here the CDR3 DNA reads TGTGCCAGCAGTGGCTCGGGCCACTCCTACGAGCAGTACTTC. This translates into CASSGSGHSYEQYF.

The rearrangement joins TRBV28 to TRBJ2-1; 8 bases are shared with TRBD2. The CDR3 has 14 amino acids. V shed 6 bases, J shed 9 bases, and the junction held 10 bases outside the gene matches. CDR1 MDHEN and CDR2 SYDVKM come from the germline V gene. The CDR3 reads CASRSRDAGGEQFF. Here the CDR3 DNA reads TGTGCCAGCAGATCGAGGGACGCGGGGGGTGAGCAGTTCTTC. The whole variable domain, filled in from reference TRBV28 and TRBJ2-1, reads DVKVTQSSRYLVKRTGEKVFLECVQDMDHENMFWYRQDPGLGLRLIYFSYDVKMKEKGDIPEGYSVSREKKERFSLILESASTNQTSMYLCASRSRDAGGEQFFGPGTRLTVL.

CDR3 in amino acids: CASNPGTDNSPLHF. The DNA for the CDR3 is TGTGCCAGCAATCCCGGGACGGATAATTCACCCCTCCACTTT. The chain links TRBV14 to TRBJ1-6, with D possibly TRBD1 on 5 matching bases. Trimming pared 7 bases from V and 5 bases from J, leaving 12 bases between. CDR3 length: 14 amino acids. Germline V gives CDR1 SGHDN, CDR2 FVKESK.

This clone showed up just a few times. The identical CDR3 is also encoded by other nucleotide sequences in the sample. This chain links TRBV7-9 with TRBJ1-1; D is undetermined. Trimming pared 0 bases from V and 2 bases from J, leaving 4 bases between. Germline V gives CDR1 SEHNR, CDR2 FQNEAQ (reference sequence). The CDR3 is made up of 13 amino acids. CDR3 in amino acids: CASSLALNTEAFF. For the CDR3, the DNA is TGTGCCAGCAGCTTAGCCCTAAACACTGAAGCTTTCTTT.

This clone has a single count. The CDR3 sequence: CASSRSTGWANEKLFF. The CDR3 DNA sequence: TGCGCCAGCAGCCGTTCAACCGGGTGGGCTAATGAAAAACTGTTTTTT. The chain employs TRBV5-1 and TRBJ1-4; D is uncertain. V lost 4 bases and J 3 bases, leaving 16 bases between the germline ends. Germline CDR1 and CDR2: SGHRS and YFSETQ. The CDR3 is 16 amino acids.

This clone came up a few times. V gene TRBV5-1 combines with J gene TRBJ2-7; 9 bases align to TRBD1. The CDR3 sequence is 15 residues long. Germline V gene lookup returns CDR1 SGHRS and CDR2 YFSETQ. The ends lost 1 base at V and 2 bases at J; junction bases unmatched: 4. The CDR3 nucleotides are TGCGCCAGCAGCTTGCAAGGACAGGGGACCTACGAGCAGTACTTC. It is translated as CASSLQGQGTYEQYF.

A note on this clone: The same CDR3 also results from other DNA sequences found in this sample. The chain links TRBV5-4 to TRBJ2-5; 8 bases line up with TRBD2. The CDR3 consists of 15 residues. CDR1 SGHNT and CDR2 YYREEE come from the germline V gene (reference sequence). V shed 0 bases and J 1 base; nucleotides not matched to a gene: 2. The CDR3 DNA reads TGTGCCAGCAGCTTGGTTACTAGCGGCCAAGAGACCCAGTACTTC. Residues: CASSLVTSGQETQYF.

The J gene is TRBJ1-2, the V gene TRBV4-1; 8 bases map to TRBD1. Unmatched junction bases numbered 7, after V lost 0 bases and J lost 4 bases. The CDR3 loop spans 16 amino acids. Germline assignment: CDR1 MGHRA and CDR2 YSYEKL. In nucleotides, the CDR3 is TGCGCCAGCAGCCAAGACCGGGACAGGTCCACCTATGGCTACACCTTC. Translation: CASSQDRDRSTYGYTF.

This clone was detected only once. V gene TRBV5-8 combines with J gene TRBJ1-3; a weak D match, TRBD1 (5 bases). This CDR3 is built from 15 residues. Per the germline V gene, CDR1 is SGHTS and CDR2 is YDEGEE. V was pared by 0 bases and J by 8 bases, with 15 bases between. CDR3: CASSLGRNLGDTIYF. CDR3 coding DNA: TGTGCCAGCAGCTTGGGCCGTAATCTAGGGGACACCATATATTTT.

CDR3 in amino acids: CASSSPRLGGRSTDTQYF. The CDR3 DNA sequence: TGTGCCAGCAGTTCGCCTCGATTAGGCGGGAGGAGCACAGATACGCAGTATTTT. This chain connects TRBV28 to TRBJ2-3; 8 nucleotides align to TRBD2. With V trimmed by 4 bases and J by 0 bases, 12 bases remained unmatched. This CDR3 has 18 amino acids. Looked up from germline, CDR1 is MDHEN and CDR2 is SYDVKM.

As concerns this clone: This sample also contains other DNA sequences that code for the same CDR3. The J gene is TRBJ2-5, the V gene TRBV5-1; 12 bases are a match to TRBD2. V lost 2 bases and J lost 0; bases outside the gene matches: 2. The germline V gene encodes CDR1 SGHRS and CDR2 YFSETQ. The CDR3 spans 16 residues. The CDR3 nucleotides are TGCGCCAGCAGCTTACTAGCGGGAGGAAACCAAGAGACCCAGTACTTC. It translates to CASSLLAGGNQETQYF.

As to this clone: The same CDR3 is also encoded by other DNA sequences in this sample. The chain's CDR3 is CASSPQGTNTGELFF. CDR3 DNA: TGTGCCAGCTCACCACAGGGTACGAACACCGGGGAGCTGTTTTTT. J is TRBJ2-2 and V is TRBV18, with unresolved D. CDR1 and CDR2 from the germline V gene are KGHSH and LQKENI. The V and J ends lost 1 base and 0 bases respectively, with 6 bases between them. The CDR3 consists of 15 residues.

J is TRBJ2-5 and V is TRBV5-4, with 12 bases fitting TRBD2. CDR1 is SGHNT, CDR2 YYREEE, per germline (reference sequence). The CDR3 runs to 17 residues. V lost 6 bases and J lost 5; bases outside the gene matches: 14. The CDR3 DNA reads TGTGCCAGCAAAAGGGGCAGGTCTAGCGGGAGGGAGGAGACCCAGTACTTC. This codes for CASKRGRSSGREETQYF.

The CDR3: CASSTPGTSGRFEQYF. CDR3 nucleotides: TGTGCCAGCAGCACGCCCGGGACTAGCGGGAGATTCGAGCAGTACTTC. The chain has TRBV5-4 and TRBJ2-7; 14 bases match TRBD2. Germline V gene sequence: CDR1 SGHNT, CDR2 YYREEE (reference sequence). Trimming cost V 4 bases and J 6 bases; bases outside gene matches: 9. The CDR3 is made up of 16 amino acids.

This chain connects TRBV5-4 to TRBJ2-6; no reliable D call. Germline values: CDR1 SGHNT, CDR2 YYREEE (reference sequence). With 4 bases removed from V and 4 bases from J, the gap between germline ends came to 18 bases. The length of the CDR3 is 17 residues. In DNA form, the CDR3 reads TGTGCCAGCAGCCAAGTAGCAGGATTTCAGGGGGCCAACGTCCTGACTTTC. Protein product: CASSQVAGFQGANVLTF.

The chain couples TRBV6-5 to TRBJ1-5, with a possible D match to TRBD1 (5 bases). Trimming removed 0 bases from V and 6 bases from J, with 9 bases in between. In germline, CDR1 is MNHEY, CDR2 SVGAGI. The CDR3 length is 14 residues. CDR3 bases: TGTGCCAGCAGTTACTCAGGGGCTGCTCAGCCCCAGCATTTT. Translated: CASSYSGAAQPQHF.

J is TRBJ2-5 and V is TRBV11-2; TRBD2 agrees at 8 bases. CDR1 is SGHAT and CDR2 is FQNNGV in the germline V gene. The junction had 11 bases not matched to a gene; V was cut back by 7 bases and J by 4 bases. There are 15 residues in the CDR3. The CDR3 region is CASTPGQRGTETQYF. The CDR3 nucleotides are TGTGCCAGCACCCCGGGGCAGCGGGGGACAGAGACCCAGTACTTC.